This T cell receptor beta chain was identified during a study of OX40 agonist ivuxolimab in advanced cancers. Study-wide background: Patients' therapy was ivuxolimab, an antibody that acts as an agonist of OX40 (CD134). Every 2 weeks, patients got intravenous ivuxolimab at one of six dose levels (0.01-10 mg/kg). Study-level points and caveats: Some nonresponders additionally presented with little normalized T-cell clonal expansion.

Sequencing was performed with immunoSEQ multiplex PCR; in TCRdb, only in-frame clones are kept and a portion is missing. The data hold about 30,000 clones, with about nine tenths observed a single time. With respect to this clone: The antigen is unknown.

Patients who had autoimmune disease history or got systemic immunosuppression were left out. The sample was CD4+ or CD8+ T cells sorted from blood, taken in a trial of the OX40 agonist ivuxolimab. This TCR was sampled from an adult with an advanced solid tumor such as melanoma, head and neck, liver or kidney cancer.

CDR3 residues: CASSLATAPLSYEQYF. The DNA for the CDR3 is TGTGCCAGCAGCTTAGCTACAGCCCCACTCTCCTACGAGCAGTACTTC. The V gene is TRBV7-9, the J gene TRBJ2-7; D uncertain. CDR3 length: 16 residues. Trimming took off 0 bases at V and 0 bases at J, with 12 bases between the two ends. Germline loops: CDR1 SEHNR, CDR2 FQNEAQ (reference sequence). The full variable domain, in which reference TRBV7-9 and TRBJ2-7 provide the parts outside the CDR3, is DTGVSQNPRHKITKRGQNVTFRCDPISEHNRLYWYRQTLGQGPEFLTYFQNEAQLEKSRLLSDRFSAERPKGSFSTLEIQRTEQGDSAMYLCASSLATAPLSYEQYFGPGTRLTVT.